Presented here are 21 T cell receptor beta chains from one specimen sequenced in a study of cytomegalovirus exposure and HLA in healthy donors. The PCR made use of 60 Vbeta and 13 Jbeta primers. Profiled with immunoSEQ multiplex PCR; TCRdb holds only in-frame clones, not every one. The repertoire consists of about 140,000 clones, with more than 60% occurring once and the leading ten covering around 1.5%. Sequenced input: PBMCs. The origin of the receptors is a female donor in good health and CMV-seronegative.

V usage is TRBV19 and J usage is TRBJ2-4; 14 positions match TRBD2. The CDR3 extends over 19 amino acids. After removal of 6 bases from V and 0 bases from J, the junction contained 10 bases not matched to a gene. The germline CDR1 and CDR2 sequences are LNHDA and SQIVND (reference sequence). This CDR3 reads CASSDRLAGGSRAKNIQYF. DNA for the CDR3: TGTGCCAGTAGCGATAGACTAGCGGGGGGGTCGAGAGCCAAAAACATTCAGTACTTC.

The V and J genes are TRBV21-1 and TRBJ1-2. TRBV21-1 is flagged as a pseudogene. The CDR3 loop spans 15 amino acids. The chain's CDR3 is CASARREVPNYGYTF. The CDR3 nucleotides read TGTGCCAGCGCCCGACGGGAAGTACCTAACTATGGCTACACCTTC.

The V gene is TRBV27, the J gene TRBJ1-2, with 9 bases fitting TRBD1. In germline, CDR1 is MNHEY, CDR2 SMNVEV (reference sequence). The length of the CDR3 is 16 residues. The ends lost 4 bases at V and 4 bases at J; junction bases unmatched: 10. This CDR3 is CASSSPRDRVLYGYTF. Here the CDR3 DNA reads TGTGCCAGCAGTTCCCCTAGGGACAGGGTACTCTATGGCTACACCTTC.

This clone was recorded only once. J is TRBJ2-3 and V is TRBV7-3; 7 nucleotides align to TRBD2. The CDR3 has 14 residues. CDR1 SGHTA and CDR2 FQGTGA come from the germline V gene. V shed 2 bases, J shed 3 bases, and the junction held 2 bases outside the gene matches. The CDR3 DNA is TGTGCCAGCAGCTTAGACGGGGGGACAGATACGCAGTATTTT. Its protein product is CASSLDGGTDTQYF. Drawing the rest from reference TRBV7-3 and TRBJ2-3, the complete variable domain is GAGVSQTPSNKVTEKGKYVELRCDPISGHTALYWYRQSLGQGPEFLIYFQGTGAADDSGLPNDRFFAVRPEGSVSTLKIQRTERGDSAVYLCASSLDGGTDTQYFGPGTRLTVL.

The chain is built from TRBV4-2 and TRBJ2-3; 9 bases are shared with TRBD2. The CDR3 sequence is 19 residues long. With 0 bases clipped from V and 0 bases from J, the junction kept 10 bases outside the gene matches. Germline V CDR1 and CDR2: LGHNA, YNFKEQ. The CDR3: CASSQDKGSGGSSTDTQYF. The CDR3 DNA reads as TGTGCCAGCAGCCAAGATAAAGGTAGCGGGGGCTCTAGCACAGATACGCAGTATTTT.

The V call is TRBV27, the J call TRBJ2-7; the match to TRBD1 covers 9 bases. Germline CDR1 MNHEY, CDR2 SMNVEV (reference sequence). The V and J ends lost 7 bases and 6 bases, in that order; junction bases with no gene match: 10. The CDR3 is made up of 14 amino acids. CDR3 protein: CASTEQGALGEQYF. For the CDR3, the DNA is TGTGCCAGCACAGAACAGGGGGCTCTAGGCGAGCAGTACTTC.

The chain combines TRBV27 with TRBJ2-1; 10 bases are shared with TRBD1. Germline V gene sequence: CDR1 MNHEY, CDR2 SMNVEV (reference sequence). J was trimmed by 9 bases and V by 0 bases; bases with no gene match: 5. This CDR3 region has 15 residues. Here the CDR3 DNA reads TGTGCCAGCAGTTTATCAGGGGACAGGGGTTTTGAGCAGTTCTTC. This gives the protein CASSLSGDRGFEQFF.

The chain recombines TRBV6-4 with TRBJ2-3, with TRBD2 matching over 8 bases. After removal of 4 bases from V and 4 bases from J, the junction contained 4 bases not matched to a gene. Germline V gives CDR1 MRHNA, CDR2 SNTAGT. The CDR3 has 14 amino acids. CDR3 coding DNA: TGTGCCAGCAGTGTACAGCGGGAGTCAGATACGCAGTATTTT. Protein product: CASSVQRESDTQYF.

This chain connects TRBV5-5 to TRBJ2-2; TRBD1 is a possible D gene (5 bases). Germline CDR1 SGHKS, CDR2 YYEKEE (reference sequence). Trimming stripped 1 base from V and 0 bases from J, with 10 bases between. The CDR3 loop spans 16 amino acids. The CDR3 nucleotides read TGTGCCAGCAGCTTGCAGGACACCACGAACACCGGGGAGCTGTTTTTT. The encoded protein is CASSLQDTTNTGELFF.

V gene TRBV6-6 combines with J gene TRBJ2-7; 7 positions agree with TRBD2. The V gene's germline CDR1 is MNHNY and CDR2 SVGAGI (reference sequence). The CDR3 extends over 13 amino acids. After removal of 7 bases from V and 1 base from J, the junction contained 4 bases not matched to a gene. The CDR3 protein is CASTTGGSYEQYF. The CDR3 bases are TGTGCCAGCACTACCGGGGGGTCCTACGAGCAGTACTTC.

This chain uses TRBV18 with TRBJ1-1; maybe TRBD1 (5 bases). V gave up 2 bases and J gave up 4 bases, with 14 bases separating them. Looked up from germline, CDR1 is KGHSH and CDR2 is LQKENI. The CDR3 has 15 residues. CDR3 in amino acids: CASSPNAGRGTEAFF. The CDR3 DNA reads TGTGCCAGCTCACCAAATGCCGGGAGGGGCACTGAAGCTTTCTTT.

The gene calls are TRBV28 and TRBJ1-5; possibly TRBD1 for D (5 bases). The germline CDR1 and CDR2 sequences are MDHEN and SYDVKM. The CDR3 runs to 16 residues. V was trimmed by 5 bases and J by 2 bases, leaving 16 bases between them. CDR3: CASSPTGKGGNQPQHF. The CDR3 nucleotides read TGTGCCAGCAGTCCCACAGGCAAAGGGGGCAATCAGCCCCAGCATTTT.

The chain recombines TRBV30 with TRBJ1-5; 9 nucleotides match TRBD1. Germline V gene sequence: CDR1 GTSNPN, CDR2 SVGIG (reference sequence). J lost 7 bases, V lost 3 bases, and 4 bases had no gene match. The CDR3 runs to 13 residues. The CDR3, as DNA: TGTGCCTGGAGCCGACAGGGGGTCCAGCCCCAGCATTTT. It specifies CAWSRQGVQPQHF. The variable domain in full, with the rest retrieved from reference TRBV30 and TRBJ1-5, is SQTIHQWPATLVQPVGSPLSLECTVEGTSNPNLYWYRQAAGRGLQLLFYSVGIGQISSEVPQNLSASRPQDRQFILSSKKLLLSDSGFYLCAWSRQGVQPQHFGDGTRLSIL.

This clone was seen once. V is TRBV9 and J is TRBJ1-2; D not resolved. CDR1 is SGDLS, CDR2 YYNGEE, per germline. The CDR3 contains 13 residues. V was clipped by 0 bases and J by 6 bases, with 9 bases between them. CDR3 coding DNA: TGTGCCAGCAGCGTAGCGGGAGTACATGGCTACACCTTC. Its translation is CASSVAGVHGYTF.

The chain has TRBV6-5 and TRBJ2-7; TRBD1 matches at 9 bases. V lost 2 bases, J lost 3 bases, and 2 bases stayed unmatched. Germline loops: CDR1 MNHEY, CDR2 SVGAGI. The CDR3 consists of 14 residues. The CDR3 region has the DNA TGTGCCAGCAGTTACGGGACAGGGAACTACGAGCAGTACTTC. Encoded protein: CASSYGTGNYEQYF.

This chain joins TRBV5-1 and TRBJ1-1; D unresolved. Trimming removed 0 bases at V and 5 bases at J, with 11 bases between. The length of the CDR3 is 14 residues. The germline V gene has CDR1 SGHRS and CDR2 YFSETQ. CDR3 sequence: CASSLGLIGTEAFF. The CDR3 DNA reads TGCGCCAGCAGCTTGGGACTCATCGGAACTGAAGCTTTCTTT.

The V and J genes are TRBV11-2 and TRBJ2-1; D gene unclear. The V gene's germline CDR1 is SGHAT and CDR2 FQNNGV. This CDR3 comprises 12 residues. Trimming left V 2 bases short and J 8 bases short, with 7 bases between. CDR3 sequence (DNA): TGTGCCAGCAGCTTAATTTCTTATGAGCAGTTCTTC. Its protein product is CASSLISYEQFF.

This chain connects TRBV6-1 to TRBJ2-7, with D possibly matching TRBD1 (6 bases). The CDR3 runs to 15 residues. V was shortened by 5 bases and J by 2 bases, with 16 bases between the two germline ends. From germline, CDR1 is MNHNS and CDR2 SASEGT. For the CDR3, the DNA is TGTGCCAGCAGTCTGCGGCAGGGGATAACCTACGAGCAGTACTTC. Translation gives CASSLRQGITYEQYF.

CDR3 in amino acids: CASSSGTSGTSGELFF. The CDR3 nucleotides are TGCGCCAGCAGCTCTGGGACTAGCGGGACCTCCGGGGAGCTGTTTTTT. V and J are TRBV5-1 and TRBJ2-2; 13 bases fit TRBD2. The V gene end was trimmed by 3 bases and the J gene end by 6 bases; junction bases not matched to a gene: 5. The CDR3 runs 16 residues. The germline V gene has CDR1 SGHRS and CDR2 YFSETQ.

The chain links TRBV5-1 to TRBJ2-1; a possible D gene is TRBD1 (5 bases). This CDR3 comprises 16 residues. From germline, CDR1 is SGHRS and CDR2 YFSETQ. The V end lost 4 bases, the J end lost 0 bases, and 14 bases lay between the germline ends. Here the CDR3 DNA reads TGCGCCAGCAGCGTTGGACAAGCGAGCTCCTACAATGAGCAGTTCTTC. This codes for CASSVGQASSYNEQFF.

The chain combines TRBV30 with TRBJ2-7; TRBD1 is a possible D gene (6 bases). Deletions cut 5 bases from V and 4 bases from J, with 15 bases between. The CDR3 length is 13 residues. In germline, CDR1 is GTSNPN, CDR2 SVGIG (reference sequence). The CDR3 is CAWLYQGKYEQYF. In nucleotides, the CDR3 is TGTGCCTGGCTTTACCAGGGGAAATACGAGCAGTACTTC.